A single sample is the source of the 25 T cell receptor beta chains below, sequenced in a study of blood T cell repertoires in COVID-19 (dated by TCRdb to 2019 to 2021). The library was generated by the immunoSEQ multiplex PCR assay. TCRdb's version of the immuneACCESS table is confined to in-frame rearrangements and falls short of the full clone set. An unresolved V gene accounts for under half of the shortfall where checked; the remainder is of unknown origin. The sample profile shows 150,000 or so clones; approximately 88% of them were found once. The top ten clonotypes cover roughly 1.2% of the sample. Sequenced: PBMCs or T cells enriched from blood (not recorded which). The receptor source for this set is a woman in her 30s with acute COVID-19.

The J gene is TRBJ1-5, the V gene TRBV7-2; D call uncertain. Trimming pared 2 bases from V and 3 bases from J, leaving 2 bases between. This CDR3 has 12 amino acids. Germline CDR1 reads SGHTA; CDR2 reads FQGNSA. CDR3 region: CASSLYNQPQHF. The DNA of the CDR3 is TGTGCCAGCAGCTTATACAATCAGCCCCAGCATTTT.

The gene calls are TRBV28 and TRBJ2-1, with no clear D. The CDR3 has 13 residues. In germline, CDR1 is MDHEN, CDR2 SYDVKM. The germline V and J ends were trimmed by 2 bases and 6 bases, with 8 bases remaining between them. DNA for the CDR3: TGTGCCAGCAGTTTAGGCTTAGCCAATGAGCAGTTCTTC. This translates into CASSLGLANEQFF.

V gene TRBV18 combines with J gene TRBJ2-3; 7 bases agree with TRBD2. Germline assignment: CDR1 KGHSH and CDR2 LQKENI. V dropped 0 bases and J dropped 8; count of bases not matched to a gene: 11. This CDR3 comprises 16 residues. CDR3 in DNA: TGTGCCAGCTCACCACCAGGACTAGTTGGGTTTAGTACGCAGTATTTT. As protein: CASSPPGLVGFSTQYF.

The rearrangement uses TRBV7-9 and TRBJ1-1; D unresolved. Trimming took off 5 bases at V and 2 bases at J, with 9 bases between the two ends. The germline CDR1 and CDR2 sequences are SEHNR and FQNEAQ (reference sequence). The CDR3 loop spans 13 amino acids. CDR3: CASSKNINTEAFF. CDR3 sequence (DNA): TGTGCCAGCAGCAAAAACATAAACACTGAAGCTTTCTTT.

This rearrangement joins TRBV30 to TRBJ2-3, with 10 bases lining up with TRBD2. Germline V gives CDR1 GTSNPN, CDR2 SVGIG (reference sequence). Trimming took 3 bases from V and 3 from J; bases not matched to a gene: 6. The CDR3 is 15 residues long. CDR3 sequence (DNA): TGTGCCTGGAGCACTAGCGGGATAGGGACAGATACGCAGTATTTT. It specifies CAWSTSGIGTDTQYF.

This clone was seen just once. This chain uses TRBV6-2 or TRBV6-3 with TRBJ2-3; D is undetermined. Trimming cost V 5 bases and J 0 bases, with 12 bases left between them. CDR1 and CDR2 from the germline V gene are MNHEY and SVGEGT. This CDR3 has 15 residues. The CDR3 reads CASSRQSMSTDTQYF. The CDR3 nucleotides read TGTGCCAGCAGTCGACAATCTATGAGCACAGATACGCAGTATTTT.

The V gene is TRBV30, the J gene TRBJ2-7; 11 positions agree with TRBD1. There are 13 residues in the CDR3. V gave up 4 bases and J gave up 3 bases; unmatched junction bases: 2. The germline V gene has CDR1 GTSNPN and CDR2 SVGIG (reference sequence). The CDR3, as DNA: TGTGCCTGGATGGGGACAGGGGGCTACGAGCAGTACTTC. Amino acids: CAWMGTGGYEQYF.

This sequence joins TRBV24-1 and TRBJ2-3, with TRBD2 identical over 10 bases. The J segment lost 1 base and the V segment lost 0 bases, leaving 6 bases of the junction unmatched. CDR1 and CDR2 (germline): KGHDR, SFDVKD. CDR3 length: 18 residues. The CDR3 loop reads CATSDLAAGTSGTDTQYF. The CDR3 DNA reads as TGTGCCACCAGTGATTTGGCCGCGGGGACTAGCGGCACAGATACGCAGTATTTT.

The chain has TRBV21-1 and TRBJ2-1; the D segment call TRBD2 is taken from the table without a DNA check. TRBV21-1 counts as a pseudogene. This CDR3 spans 19 amino acids. For the CDR3, the DNA is TGTGCCAGCAGCAAACAAAATTCCCTAGCGGGAGGGCCACACAATGAGCAGTTCTTC. As protein: CASSKQNSLAGGPHNEQFF.

The CDR3 nucleotides read TGTGCCAGCAGCGACACTGGACAGGGTGGCTACACCTTC. Translating gives CASSDTGQGGYTF. This chain joins TRBV11-2 and TRBJ1-2; 8 bases match TRBD1. Germline CDR1 is SGHAT and CDR2 is FQNNGV. CDR3 length: 13 amino acids. Losses at the gene ends were 5 bases for V and 7 bases for J; bases not matched to a gene: 6.

The chain links TRBV5-1 to TRBJ1-4; 7 nucleotides match TRBD1. CDR1 SGHRS and CDR2 YFSETQ come from the germline V gene. Trimming took 1 base from V and 4 from J; bases not matched to a gene: 1. CDR3 length equals 14 residues. CDR3: CASSLQGVNEKLFF. For the CDR3, the DNA is TGCGCCAGCAGCTTGCAGGGGGTTAATGAAAAACTGTTTTTT.

This clone was seen a single time. The genes are TRBV4-2 and TRBJ2-2; 9 nucleotides align to TRBD1. The trim removed 0 bases at V and 5 bases at J, leaving 7 bases unmatched. This CDR3 contains 17 residues. Germline V lookup: CDR1 LGHNA, CDR2 YNFKEQ. The CDR3 is CASSQDWTGVGTGELFF. Here the CDR3 DNA reads TGTGCCAGCAGCCAAGATTGGACAGGGGTTGGGACCGGGGAGCTGTTTTTT.

The chain joins TRBV5-5 to TRBJ2-7; TRBD2 aligns across 7 bases. Per germline, CDR1 SGHKS and CDR2 YYEKEE (reference sequence). The CDR3 spans 16 residues. V shed 1 base, J shed 0 bases, and the junction held 7 bases outside the gene matches. The chain's CDR3 is CASSLTASGISYEQYF. The CDR3 DNA reads TGTGCCAGCAGCTTGACGGCTAGCGGAATCTCCTACGAGCAGTACTTC. Drawing the rest from reference TRBV5-5 and TRBJ2-7, the complete variable domain is DAGVTQSPTHLIKTRGQQVTLRCSPISGHKSVSWYQQVLGQGPQFIFQYYEKEERGRGNFPDRFSARQFPNYSSELNVNALLLGDSALYLCASSLTASGISYEQYFGPGTRLTVT.

The CDR3 here is CAWSDRGPKAFF. CDR3 in DNA: TGTGCCTGGAGTGACAGGGGGCCAAAAGCTTTCTTT. V gene TRBV30 combines with J gene TRBJ1-1; 9 positions agree with TRBD1. With 1 base clipped from V and 9 bases from J, the junction kept 3 bases outside the gene matches. From germline, CDR1 is GTSNPN and CDR2 SVGIG (reference sequence). The CDR3 loop spans 12 amino acids.

The genes are TRBV18 and TRBJ2-5, with TRBD1 matching 9 bases. V gave up 1 base and J gave up 3 bases; unmatched junction bases: 3. Germline-derived CDR1 and CDR2 are KGHSH and LQKENI. The CDR3 runs to 15 residues. The CDR3 nucleotides read TGTGCCAGCTCACCACAGGGACAGGGAAAAGAGACCCAGTACTTC. Translation gives CASSPQGQGKETQYF.

The chain couples TRBV28 to TRBJ1-1, with 7 bases matching TRBD1. The CDR3 spans 13 residues. Unmatched junction bases numbered 3, after V lost 7 bases and J lost 1 base. Per germline, CDR1 MDHEN and CDR2 SYDVKM. The CDR3 sequence is CASKHRGNTEAFF. In nucleotides, the CDR3 is TGTGCCAGCAAACACAGGGGGAACACTGAAGCTTTCTTT.

There are many counts of this clone. The chain combines TRBV28 with TRBJ1-6; D might be TRBD1 (5 bases). The V gene lost 7 bases and the J gene lost 0 bases, with 10 bases spanning the gap. Looked up from germline, CDR1 is MDHEN and CDR2 is SYDVKM. The CDR3 sequence is 15 residues long. Here the CDR3 DNA reads TGTGCCAGCACCATCGACAGCTCCTATAATTCACCCCTCCACTTT. Protein sequence: CASTIDSSYNSPLHF.

This chain links TRBV6-1 with TRBJ2-5; 10 bases fit TRBD2. The CDR3 totals 18 residues. Unmatched junction bases numbered 8, after V lost 0 bases and J lost 1 base. The germline CDR1 and CDR2 sequences are MNHNS and SASEGT. CDR3 in amino acids: CASSEALWSSGGQETQYF. CDR3 DNA: TGTGCCAGCAGTGAAGCGCTGTGGTCTAGCGGGGGCCAAGAGACCCAGTACTTC.

The V gene is TRBV7-3, the J gene TRBJ2-7, with 10 bases that match TRBD2. Per the germline V gene, CDR1 is SGHTA and CDR2 is FQGTGA. V lost 0 bases and J lost 7; bases outside the gene matches: 12. The CDR3 runs 17 residues. The DNA of the CDR3 is TGTGCCAGCAGCTTAACGGAGCGGCTAGCGGGAGAGAGTGAGCAGTACTTC. This encodes CASSLTERLAGESEQYF. Full variable domain (missing parts from reference TRBV7-3 and TRBJ2-7): GAGVSQTPSNKVTEKGKYVELRCDPISGHTALYWYRQSLGQGPEFLIYFQGTGAADDSGLPNDRFFAVRPEGSVSTLKIQRTERGDSAVYLCASSLTERLAGESEQYFGPGTRLTVT.

This chain connects TRBV7-3 to TRBJ1-6; D might be TRBD1 (6 bases). V was cut by 4 bases and J by 7 bases, with 17 bases left in between. CDR3 size: 16 residues. Germline CDR1 is SGHTA and CDR2 is FQGTGA. CDR3 nucleotide sequence: TGTGCCAGCAGCTCACAGGGTAGAGTTTACAATTCACCCCTCCACTTT. Amino acids: CASSSQGRVYNSPLHF.

V and J are TRBV9 and TRBJ2-5; TRBD2 aligns across 12 bases. After removal of 2 bases from V and 3 bases from J, the junction contained 8 bases not matched to a gene. Germline V gives CDR1 SGDLS, CDR2 YYNGEE. The CDR3 has 17 amino acids. This chain's CDR3 is CASSVGLAGGPEETQYF. The CDR3 DNA reads as TGTGCCAGCAGCGTGGGGCTAGCGGGAGGGCCGGAAGAGACCCAGTACTTC.

The chain carries TRBV5-4 and TRBJ1-5; TRBD1 matches 10 bases. The junction had 4 bases not matched to a gene; V was cut back by 3 bases and J by 4 bases. The CDR3 length is 15 residues. CDR1 is SGHNT, CDR2 YYREEE, per germline (reference sequence). CDR3 sequence: CASSSGTGVNQPQHF. The CDR3, as DNA: TGTGCCAGCAGCTCCGGGACAGGGGTAAATCAGCCCCAGCATTTT.

V gene TRBV28 combines with J gene TRBJ1-1, with TRBD1 matching 7 bases. Trimming took 5 bases from V and 0 from J; bases not matched to a gene: 3. The CDR3 extends over 14 amino acids. Germline assignment: CDR1 MDHEN and CDR2 SYDVKM. CDR3 protein: CASSPGQLNTEAFF. CDR3 in DNA: TGTGCCAGCAGTCCGGGACAGTTGAACACTGAAGCTTTCTTT.

J is TRBJ2-7 and V is TRBV5-4; 10 bases line up with TRBD1. V trimming: 5 bases; J trimming: 2 bases; junction bases outside the gene matches: 13. Looked up from germline, CDR1 is SGHNT and CDR2 is YYREEE (reference sequence). The CDR3 totals 17 residues. DNA of the CDR3: TGTGCCAGCAGGGACGAAGATAGGGACAGGGGAACCTACGAGCAGTACTTC. This sequence encodes CASRDEDRDRGTYEQYF.

CDR3 nucleotide sequence: TGTGCCAGCAGCTTGTACGCGCACACTGAAGCTTTCTTT. Protein: CASSLYAHTEAFF. This sequence joins TRBV7-9 and TRBJ1-1; no clear D. The CDR3 covers 13 residues. CDR1 is SEHNR, CDR2 FQNEAQ, per germline (reference sequence). V was pared by 3 bases and J by 3 bases, with 8 bases between.